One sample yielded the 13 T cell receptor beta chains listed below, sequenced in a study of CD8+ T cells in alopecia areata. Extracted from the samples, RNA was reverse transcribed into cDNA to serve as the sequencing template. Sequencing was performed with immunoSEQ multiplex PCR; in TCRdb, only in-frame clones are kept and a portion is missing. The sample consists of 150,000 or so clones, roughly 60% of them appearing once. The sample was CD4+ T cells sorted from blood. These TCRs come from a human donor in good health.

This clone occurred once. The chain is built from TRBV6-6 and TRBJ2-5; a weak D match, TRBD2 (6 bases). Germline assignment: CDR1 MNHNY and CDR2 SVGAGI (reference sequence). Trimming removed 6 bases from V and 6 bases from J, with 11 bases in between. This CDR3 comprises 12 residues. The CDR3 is CASRGGMQTQYF. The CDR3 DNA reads TGTGCCAGCAGGGGGGGTATGCAGACCCAGTACTTC.

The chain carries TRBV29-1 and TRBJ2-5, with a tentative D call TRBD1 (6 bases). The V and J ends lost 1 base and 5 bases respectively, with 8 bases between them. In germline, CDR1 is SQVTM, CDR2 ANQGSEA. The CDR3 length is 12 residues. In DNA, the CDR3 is TGCAGCGTTGAAGTGAGGGGGGAGACCCAGTACTTC. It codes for CSVEVRGETQYF.

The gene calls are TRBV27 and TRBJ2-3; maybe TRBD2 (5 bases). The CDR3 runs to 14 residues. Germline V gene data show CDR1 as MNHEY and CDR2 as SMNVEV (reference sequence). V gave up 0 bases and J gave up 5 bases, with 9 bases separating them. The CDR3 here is CASSLSIGVDTQYF. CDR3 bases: TGTGCCAGCAGTTTATCGATCGGGGTAGATACGCAGTATTTT.

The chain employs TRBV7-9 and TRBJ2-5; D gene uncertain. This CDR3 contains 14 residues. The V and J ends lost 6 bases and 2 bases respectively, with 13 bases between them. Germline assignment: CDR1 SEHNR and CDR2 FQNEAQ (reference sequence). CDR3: CASSPTHGQETQYF. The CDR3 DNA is TGTGCCAGCAGTCCCACCCACGGGCAAGAGACCCAGTACTTC.

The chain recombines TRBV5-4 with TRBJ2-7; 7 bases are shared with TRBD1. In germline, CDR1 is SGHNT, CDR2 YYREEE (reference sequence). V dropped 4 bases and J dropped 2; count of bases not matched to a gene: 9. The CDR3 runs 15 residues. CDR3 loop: CASSPAGGQPYEQYF. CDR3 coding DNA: TGTGCCAGCAGCCCAGCAGGGGGACAGCCCTACGAGCAGTACTTC.

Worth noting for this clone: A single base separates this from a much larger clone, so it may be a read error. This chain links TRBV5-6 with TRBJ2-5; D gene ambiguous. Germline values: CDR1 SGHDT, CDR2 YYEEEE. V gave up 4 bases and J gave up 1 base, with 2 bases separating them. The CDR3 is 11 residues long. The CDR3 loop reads CASSIQETQYF. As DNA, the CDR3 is TGTGCCAGCAGCATCCAAGAGACCCAGTACTTC.

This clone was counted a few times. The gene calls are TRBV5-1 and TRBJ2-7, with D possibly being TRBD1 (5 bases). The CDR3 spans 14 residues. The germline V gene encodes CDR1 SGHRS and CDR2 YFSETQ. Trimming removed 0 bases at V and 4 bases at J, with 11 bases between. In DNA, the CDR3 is TGCGCCAGCAGCTTGGTAGGCAGGGAATACGAGCAGTACTTC. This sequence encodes CASSLVGREYEQYF.

In DNA, the CDR3 is TGTGCCAGCAGTTACTCAAAGGTCGGGGAGACCCAGTACTTC. Translating gives CASSYSKVGETQYF. V usage is TRBV6-6 and J usage is TRBJ2-5; no clear D gene. The germline gives CDR1 MNHNY, CDR2 SVGAGI (reference sequence). V shed 0 bases and J shed 5 bases, with 10 bases lying between them. CDR3 length: 14 residues.

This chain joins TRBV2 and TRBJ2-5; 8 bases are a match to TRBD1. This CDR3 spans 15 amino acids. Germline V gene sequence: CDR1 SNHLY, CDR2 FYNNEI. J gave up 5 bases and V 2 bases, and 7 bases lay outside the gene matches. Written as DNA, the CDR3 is TGTGCCAGCAGTGAACGGACAGGGTGGTGGGAGACCCAGTACTTC. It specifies CASSERTGWWETQYF.

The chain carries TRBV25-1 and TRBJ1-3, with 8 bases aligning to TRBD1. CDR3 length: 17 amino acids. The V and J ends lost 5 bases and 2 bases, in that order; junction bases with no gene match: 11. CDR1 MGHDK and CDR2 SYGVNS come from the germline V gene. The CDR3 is CASSPNLGTGPGNTIYF. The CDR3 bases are TGTGCCAGCAGTCCGAACTTGGGGACAGGTCCTGGAAACACCATATATTTT.

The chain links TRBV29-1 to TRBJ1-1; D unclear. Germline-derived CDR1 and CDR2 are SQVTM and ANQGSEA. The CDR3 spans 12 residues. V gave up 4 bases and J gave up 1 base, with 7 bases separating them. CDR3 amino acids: CSVVGSNTEAFF. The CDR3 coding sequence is TGCAGCGTTGTCGGGTCGAACACTGAAGCTTTCTTT.

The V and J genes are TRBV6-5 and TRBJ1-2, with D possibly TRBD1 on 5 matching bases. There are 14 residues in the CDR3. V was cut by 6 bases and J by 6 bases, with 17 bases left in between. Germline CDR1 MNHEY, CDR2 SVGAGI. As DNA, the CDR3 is TGTGCCAGCAGCTCCAGGGCCACTGCTCATGGCTACACCTTC. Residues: CASSSRATAHGYTF.

The DNA for the CDR3 is TGCAGCGTTGTTGGGCGGGCCTACGAGCAGTACTTC. This translates into CSVVGRAYEQYF. V gene TRBV29-1 combines with J gene TRBJ2-7; weak D call: TRBD2 (5 bases). V was trimmed by 4 bases and J by 2 bases, leaving 9 bases between them. The V gene's germline CDR1 is SQVTM and CDR2 ANQGSEA. This CDR3 spans 12 amino acids.